The 30 T cell receptor beta chains listed next were all sequenced from one sample in a study of monozygotic twins with inflammatory bowel disease. TCRdb re-called the 5' RACE reads and gives one entry per CDR3 protein, without DNA. The table gives under 200,000 distinct CDR3 sequences; the top ten clones make up more than 2.5% of it. The sequenced sample consisted of blood. The source of these receptors is a human donor with ulcerative colitis or Crohn's disease, or a healthy co-twin of an affected twin (not recorded which).

The chain employs TRBV19 and TRBJ2-5; the D gene TCRdb calls, TRBD1, cannot be checked with no DNA. Germline-derived CDR1 and CDR2 are LNHDA and SQIVND (reference sequence). The CDR3 is 13 residues long. This CDR3 reads CASSSWTAETQYF.

This sequence joins TRBV7-8 and TRBJ1-6. This CDR3 is built from 17 residues. Germline CDR1 is SGHVS and CDR2 is FQNEAQ. CDR3 protein: CASSLDASSSYNSPLHF.

The chain is built from TRBV7-9 and TRBJ1-5. The V gene's germline CDR1 is SEHNR and CDR2 FQNEAQ (reference sequence). The length of the CDR3 is 16 residues. The CDR3: CASSSGLRGLHQPQHF.

The chain is built from TRBV20-1 and TRBJ2-4; TCRdb selects TRBD1, and the lack of DNA leaves this call unchecked. The CDR3 is 16 residues long. Looked up from germline, CDR1 is DFQATT and CDR2 is SNEGSKA (reference sequence). The CDR3 sequence: CSAAGTGELAKNIQYF.

This CDR3 reads CASSLLTGVGNEQFF. The chain combines TRBV7-7 with TRBJ2-1; TCRdb's D call, TRBD1, is unchecked because there is no DNA. The CDR3 length is 15 residues. Per the germline V gene, CDR1 is SSHAT and CDR2 is FNYEAQ (reference sequence).

The chain couples TRBV12-3 or TRBV12-4 to TRBJ1-1; TCRdb's D gene call, TRBD1, goes unchecked for lack of DNA. CDR3 size: 13 residues. CDR3 residues: CASSPRAYTEAFF.

V usage is TRBV5-1 and J usage is TRBJ1-4. The CDR3 is 16 residues long. Germline lookup yields CDR1 SGHRS and CDR2 YFSETQ. The CDR3 loop is CASSLSGRVTNEKLFF. The full variable domain, rest sourced from reference TRBV5-1 and TRBJ1-4, is KAGVTQTPRYLIKTRGQQVTLSCSPISGHRSVSWYQQTPGQGLQFLFEYFSETQRNKGNFPGRFSGRQFSNSRSEMNVSTLELGDSALYLCASSLSGRVTNEKLFFGSGTQLSVL.

The V call is TRBV7-9, the J call TRBJ2-2. The CDR3 consists of 15 residues. CDR1 and CDR2 (germline): SEHNR, FQNEAQ (reference sequence). The CDR3 protein is CASRREVQFPGELFF.

The V call is TRBV10-3, the J call TRBJ2-7; there is no DNA to check the TCRdb D call of TRBD1. This CDR3 contains 13 residues. From germline, CDR1 is ENHRY and CDR2 SYGVKD. The CDR3 sequence is CASQGTGGYEQYF.

The chain joins TRBV19 to TRBJ2-1; the TCRdb D gene call, TRBD1, has no DNA to confirm it. This CDR3 comprises 15 residues. The germline V gene has CDR1 LNHDA and CDR2 SQIVND (reference sequence). The CDR3 is CASSSRQGSYNEQFF.

The genes are TRBV12-3 or TRBV12-4 and TRBJ2-7; TCRdb's D call, TRBD1, is unchecked because there is no DNA. The CDR3 is 16 residues long. The CDR3 sequence: CASSLTRTDRAYEQYF.

CDR3 residues: CASSRRTSGASTDTQYF. The rearrangement joins TRBV3-1 to TRBJ2-3; the TRBD2 assignment by TCRdb is unverifiable without DNA. Germline CDR1 LGHDT, CDR2 YNNKEL (reference sequence). The length of the CDR3 is 17 residues.

The chain joins TRBV6-2 or TRBV6-3 to TRBJ1-5; TCRdb designates TRBD1, a call that cannot be tested without DNA. This CDR3 has 14 amino acids. CDR1 MNHEY and CDR2 SVGEGT come from the germline V gene. The CDR3 sequence: CASSHPGFNQPQHF.

This chain links TRBV19 with TRBJ2-7; the D call of TRBD2 rests on TCRdb alone, since no DNA is present to check it. Germline lookup yields CDR1 LNHDA and CDR2 SQIVND (reference sequence). The CDR3 spans 13 residues. This chain's CDR3 is CASKKRESYEQYF.

This chain connects TRBV4-3 to TRBJ2-5; TCRdb reports TRBD2, a call that lacks DNA to check it against. Germline V gives CDR1 LGHNA, CDR2 YSLEER. CDR3 length equals 14 residues. CDR3 loop: CASSQGRVGETQYF.

The chain is built from TRBV21-1 and TRBJ1-1; TCRdb returns TRBD1, unconfirmable since there is no DNA. TRBV21-1 represents a pseudogene. The CDR3 length is 16 residues. CDR3 region: CASSKAEGGERTEAFF.

The J gene is TRBJ2-5, the V gene TRBV9; the TRBD2 assignment by TCRdb is unverifiable without DNA. This CDR3 is built from 16 residues. Germline-derived CDR1 and CDR2 are SGDLS and YYNGEE. CDR3 loop: CASSVGGGSGRETQYF.

The chain links TRBV25-1 to TRBJ2-5; as DNA is missing, the TRBD2 call by TCRdb cannot be tested. Germline CDR1 and CDR2: MGHDK and SYGVNS. CDR3 length: 16 amino acids. The CDR3 loop is CASSPQVGGEGRAQYF.

The chain has TRBV28 and TRBJ2-1. There are 17 residues in the CDR3. Germline V gene data show CDR1 as MDHEN and CDR2 as SYDVKM. The CDR3 reads CASSFLSAGRRQDEQFF.

The J gene is TRBJ2-1, the V gene TRBV20-1; TCRdb's D call, TRBD2, is unchecked because there is no DNA. Germline CDR1 reads DFQATT; CDR2 reads SNEGSKA (reference sequence). The CDR3 sequence is 11 residues long. The CDR3 protein is CSASGRALPSF.

The V call is TRBV14, the J call TRBJ1-6. Germline assignment: CDR1 SGHDN and CDR2 FVKESK. This CDR3 has 16 amino acids. The CDR3 is CASSQVTGLNNSPLHF.

The chain combines TRBV20-1 with TRBJ2-7; lacking DNA, the TRBD1 call made by TCRdb goes unchecked. Germline loops: CDR1 DFQATT, CDR2 SNEGSKA (reference sequence). The CDR3 totals 15 residues. The CDR3 reads CSAGTGTSEVYEQYF.

The chain joins TRBV9 to TRBJ2-3; absent DNA, TCRdb's TRBD2 call cannot be checked. The CDR3 covers 14 residues. The germline V gene encodes CDR1 SGDLS and CDR2 YYNGEE. The CDR3 loop reads CASTLAGLTDTQYF.

This chain links TRBV11-3 with TRBJ2-1. CDR3 length: 13 residues. The germline V gene encodes CDR1 SGHNT and CDR2 YENEEA. CDR3 amino acids: CASSFELADEQFF.

The V gene is TRBV20-1, the J gene TRBJ2-1; without DNA, the TCRdb call of TRBD1 cannot be checked. Germline lookup yields CDR1 DFQATT and CDR2 SNEGSKA (reference sequence). The CDR3 extends over 12 amino acids. CDR3 sequence reads: CSADREQGKQFF.

The chain links TRBV12-3 or TRBV12-4 to TRBJ1-5. This CDR3 has 14 amino acids. The CDR3 loop reads CASSLDRRNQPQHF.

The chain couples TRBV10-3 to TRBJ2-1; without DNA, the TCRdb call of TRBD2 cannot be checked. In germline, CDR1 is ENHRY, CDR2 SYGVKD. This CDR3 comprises 18 residues. The CDR3 loop reads CAISEFLSELAGDNEQFF.

The rearrangement joins TRBV3-1 to TRBJ2-7; TCRdb's assignment of TRBD2 cannot be checked, as there is no DNA. The germline V gene encodes CDR1 LGHDT and CDR2 YNNKEL (reference sequence). The CDR3 sequence is 20 residues long. The CDR3 here is CASSQSAMGLAESGAYEQYF.

This chain joins TRBV21-1 and TRBJ2-1; TCRdb selects TRBD1, and the lack of DNA leaves this call unchecked. TRBV21-1 is marked as a pseudogene. This CDR3 spans 16 amino acids. The CDR3 protein is CASSNPRAMRDNEQFF.

CDR3 region: CASRLVFKLGGASGANVLTF. The chain couples TRBV12-2 to TRBJ2-6; TCRdb gives TRBD1 as the D gene, but with no DNA this cannot be confirmed. TRBV12-2 is listed as a pseudogene. The CDR3 has 20 amino acids.